This TCR beta chain was profiled in a study of blood T cell repertoires in COVID-19. Study details: T cells, B-cell-depleted T cells, or PBMCs supplied cDNA or gDNA.

The CDR3 totals 14 residues. The V end was cut by 4 bases, the J end by 10 bases, with 17 bases between. Germline values: CDR1 LNHDA, CDR2 SQIVND (reference sequence). As originally analysed: From reference gene primer amplification, estimates of nucleated cell counts were derived. The data were produced by immunoSEQ multiplex PCR, yet TCRdb's version contains in-frame clones alone and is incomplete. V and J calls and clone size are given by that table; D and trimming were obtained from the DNA. The table shows almost 200,000 clones, with around 81% occurring only once. The Seattle site enrolled patients during active infection and followed them longitudinally.

The receptor comes from a man in his 60s with COVID-19, enrolled during active disease. The gene calls are TRBV19 and TRBJ2-1, with a tentative D call TRBD2 (6 bases). Sample: peripheral blood. The CDR3 DNA reads as TGTGCCAGTAGTAGCCCCGCGGGGAGGTGGGAGCAGTTCTTC. Protein: CASSSPAGRWEQFF.